Presented here are 31 T cell receptor beta chains from one specimen sequenced in a study of shared clonotypes between healthy human individuals. The table came from immunoSEQ multiplex PCR; TCRdb's copy has only in-frame clones and leaves some out. Counted here are roughly 1 million clones, more than 65% occurring once; the ten biggest clones make up nearly 1.5%. The sample comprised memory CD4+ T cells sorted from blood. Stated subset: CD45RA-negative fraction. Source of these receptors: a man aged 18 to 35 in good health.

The rearrangement joins TRBV10-3 to TRBJ1-1; D might be TRBD1 (5 bases). Germline V lookup: CDR1 ENHRY, CDR2 SYGVKD. Trimming removed 7 bases from V and 7 bases from J, with 16 bases in between. The CDR3 is 13 residues long. DNA of the CDR3: TGTGCCATCAATGCAAGGGGTTTTGGTGAAGCTTTCTTT. Its translation: CAINARGFGEAFF.

The count of this clone is one. CDR3 protein: CASSGGRVEQYF. The CDR3 nucleotides read TGTGCCAGCAGTGGGGGGAGGGTCGAGCAGTACTTC. V gene TRBV6-1 combines with J gene TRBJ2-7, with TRBD2 matching over 7 bases. The V gene end was trimmed by 4 bases and the J gene end by 6 bases; junction bases not matched to a gene: 3. Germline V CDR1 and CDR2: MNHNS, SASEGT. The CDR3 consists of 12 residues.

This CDR3 is CASSLAVSSYNEQFF. Here the CDR3 DNA reads TGTGCCAGCAGCTTGGCTGTCAGCTCCTACAATGAGCAGTTCTTC. This chain uses TRBV5-4 with TRBJ2-1; D is undetermined. The CDR3 consists of 15 residues. Trimming removed 0 bases from V and 0 bases from J, with 7 bases in between. Germline lookup yields CDR1 SGHNT and CDR2 YYREEE (reference sequence).

The gene calls are TRBV5-4 and TRBJ1-2; weak D call: TRBD1 (5 bases). The ends were cut back, 4 bases at V and 5 bases at J, with 15 bases in the middle. The CDR3 spans 14 residues. Germline-derived CDR1 and CDR2 are SGHNT and YYREEE (reference sequence). The CDR3 reads CASSPGRGAYGYTF. The CDR3 DNA reads as TGTGCCAGCAGCCCAGGCCGCGGGGCTTATGGCTACACCTTC.

The CDR3 region is CASSALGVIREQYF. The CDR3, as DNA: TGTGCCAGCAGCGCCCTTGGGGTGATAAGAGAGCAGTACTTC. V and J are TRBV6-5 and TRBJ2-7; D call uncertain. The germline V gene encodes CDR1 MNHEY and CDR2 SVGAGI. The CDR3 contains 14 residues. Trimming left V 6 bases short and J 7 bases short, with 19 bases between.

The chain has TRBV2 and TRBJ1-2; 7 positions agree with TRBD1. With 2 bases clipped from V and 4 bases from J, the junction kept 4 bases outside the gene matches. This CDR3 spans 14 amino acids. The germline gives CDR1 SNHLY, CDR2 FYNNEI. For the CDR3, the DNA is TGTGCCAGCAGTGAAAAGGGGGCGGGCTATGGCTACACCTTC. As protein: CASSEKGAGYGYTF.

The V call is TRBV11-2, the J call TRBJ1-2, with 12 positions matching TRBD1. The CDR3 has 15 residues. Germline V gene lookup returns CDR1 SGHAT and CDR2 FQNNGV. J gave up 4 bases and V 5 bases, and 5 bases lay outside the gene matches. As DNA, the CDR3 is TGTGCCAGCAGCATAGGGACAGGGGGCTTCTATGGCTACACCTTC. It specifies CASSIGTGGFYGYTF.

The V gene is TRBV11-2, the J gene TRBJ2-1; 7 bases line up with TRBD2. The CDR3 runs to 13 residues. The V segment lost 9 bases and the J segment 6 bases; nucleotides outside the gene matches: 8. The germline gives CDR1 SGHAT, CDR2 FQNNGV. This CDR3 is CASKHSGGNEQFF. In nucleotides, the CDR3 is TGTGCCAGTAAACATTCGGGGGGCAATGAGCAGTTCTTC.

This clone was picked up one time. The V gene is TRBV29-1, the J gene TRBJ2-1, with D possibly being TRBD2 (6 bases). This CDR3 is 17 amino acids long. The germline V gene has CDR1 SQVTM and CDR2 ANQGSEA. Trimming pared 6 bases from V and 8 bases from J, leaving 29 bases between. The CDR3 region is CSVPLVPRGKMVDEQFF. Written as DNA, the CDR3 is TGCAGCGTACCACTCGTCCCCCGGGGGAAGATGGTGGATGAGCAGTTCTTC.

This chain links TRBV11-2 with TRBJ2-3, with D hard to call. With 8 bases removed from V and 4 bases from J, the gap between germline ends came to 19 bases. Germline assignment: CDR1 SGHAT and CDR2 FQNNGV. The CDR3 runs to 15 residues. Here the CDR3 DNA reads TGTGCCAGCGGACCGGGTCATTCGGGCGCAGATACGCAGTATTTT. It translates to CASGPGHSGADTQYF.

This chain links TRBV4-3 with TRBJ1-2, with D tentatively TRBD1 (5 bases). V lost 1 base and J lost 1, with 13 bases in between. Germline lookup yields CDR1 LGHNA and CDR2 YSLEER. The CDR3 runs 16 residues. The CDR3 is CASSQGTGVLNYGYTF. The CDR3 DNA is TGCGCCAGCAGCCAAGGGACGGGGGTACTTAACTATGGCTACACCTTC.

This clone has more than one count but fewer than ten. This same CDR3 is encoded by further DNA sequences in the sample. The chain couples TRBV28 to TRBJ1-5; D remains unclear. V shed 3 bases and J shed 0 bases, with 6 bases lying between them. CDR1 and CDR2 (germline): MDHEN, SYDVKM. The CDR3 length is 14 residues. CDR3 loop: CASSLRSSNQPQHF. CDR3 sequence (DNA): TGTGCCAGCAGTTTGCGGTCTAGCAATCAGCCCCAGCATTTT.

This clone was seen only once. The chain recombines TRBV21-1 with TRBJ1-1; TRBD1 reflects the table's D call only, with no check against the DNA. TRBV21-1 is an annotated pseudogene. The CDR3 spans 15 residues. The DNA of the CDR3 is TGTGCCAGCAGCAAGAACAGGGGGAGGAGGACTGAAGCTTTCTTT. It translates to CASSKNRGRRTEAFF.

In this sample, this clone turned up a few times. This chain joins TRBV6-6 and TRBJ2-7, with 7 bases aligning to TRBD1. The junction had 17 bases not matched to a gene; V was cut back by 8 bases and J by 4 bases. The CDR3 loop spans 16 amino acids. Germline CDR1 reads MNHNY; CDR2 reads SVGAGI (reference sequence). This CDR3 is CASAQGESDRTYEQYF. The CDR3 DNA follows: TGTGCCAGCGCCCAAGGGGAATCGGACAGGACTTACGAGCAGTACTTC.

The chain employs TRBV27 and TRBJ2-1, with D maybe TRBD2 (6 bases). This CDR3 is 15 amino acids long. CDR1 is MNHEY, CDR2 SMNVEV, per germline (reference sequence). V was trimmed by 6 bases and J by 1 base, leaving 13 bases between them. CDR3 nucleotides: TGTGCCAGCAGACCAGGGAGCGGGTCCTACAATGAGCAGTTCTTC. Protein: CASRPGSGSYNEQFF.

This clone has a single count. This chain connects TRBV6-5 to TRBJ2-5; 11 nucleotides agree with TRBD2. CDR1 is MNHEY, CDR2 SVGAGI, per germline. The CDR3 is 15 residues long. J lost 5 bases, V lost 6 bases, and 8 bases had no gene match. The CDR3 region has the DNA TGTGCCAGCAGGGGTAGCGGGGGGGCCGGTGAGACCCAGTACTTC. Encoded protein: CASRGSGGAGETQYF.

This clone was counted a few times. The chain links TRBV29-1 to TRBJ2-5; 12 nucleotides agree with TRBD1. Germline trimming cut 7 bases from V and 6 bases from J; bases unmatched to any gene: 6. The CDR3 has 13 amino acids. CDR1 is SQVTM, CDR2 ANQGSEA, per germline. In DNA form, the CDR3 reads TGCAGCGCTGGGACAGGGGGCGCGAAGACCCAGTACTTC. It yields the protein CSAGTGGAKTQYF. The full variable domain, rest sourced from reference TRBV29-1 and TRBJ2-5, is SAVISQKPSRDICQRGTSLTIQCQVDSQVTMMFWYRQQPGQSLTLIATANQGSEATYESGFVIDKFPISRPNLTFSTLTVSNMSPEDSSIYLCSAGTGGAKTQYFGPGTRLLVL.

This clone was picked up one time. The V gene is TRBV15, the J gene TRBJ1-2; no firm D call. CDR1 LNHNV and CDR2 YYDKDF come from the germline V gene (reference sequence). The CDR3 loop spans 13 amino acids. V shed 0 bases and J shed 4 bases, with 6 bases lying between them. In nucleotides, the CDR3 is TGTGCCACCAGCAGAGATCAGCGCTATGGCTACACCTTC. Translated, it gives CATSRDQRYGYTF.

The V gene is TRBV28, the J gene TRBJ2-2; 10 bases map to TRBD2. The CDR3 is made up of 16 amino acids. CDR1 and CDR2 from the germline V gene are MDHEN and SYDVKM. J lost 6 bases, V lost 2 bases, and 6 bases had no gene match. CDR3 protein: CASSLLSGGFAGELFF. The CDR3 DNA reads as TGTGCCAGCAGTTTACTTAGCGGGGGGTTCGCCGGGGAGCTGTTTTTT.

The V and J genes are TRBV9 and TRBJ2-3; no clear D gene. The CDR3 covers 14 residues. Trimming cost V 0 bases and J 2 bases, with 7 bases left between them. Germline CDR1 reads SGDLS; CDR2 reads YYNGEE. Here the CDR3 reads CASSVDLLTDTQYF. The CDR3 nucleotides read TGTGCCAGCAGCGTAGATCTCCTCACAGATACGCAGTATTTT.

This clone was seen only a few times. The chain employs TRBV7-2 and TRBJ2-7; perhaps TRBD2 as D (6 bases). The V gene lost 0 bases and the J gene lost 3 bases, with 15 bases spanning the gap. Germline V CDR1 and CDR2: SGHTA, FQGNSA. CDR3 size: 16 residues. The CDR3: CASSLAWRRGLYEQYF. CDR3 sequence (DNA): TGTGCCAGCAGCTTAGCGTGGCGGAGGGGCCTCTACGAGCAGTACTTC.

As for this clone: A much bigger clone sits one base away, suggesting this may be a read error. This same CDR3 is encoded by further DNA sequences in the sample. The chain employs TRBV7-2 and TRBJ2-3, with D hard to call. CDR3 size: 12 residues. The V end lost 4 bases, the J end lost 2 bases, and 4 bases lay between the germline ends. CDR1 and CDR2 (germline): SGHTA, FQGNSA. The CDR3 sequence: CASSYYTDTQYF. The CDR3, as DNA: TGTGCCAGCAGCTATTACACAGATACGCAGTATTTT. Complete variable domain (other parts from reference TRBV7-2 and TRBJ2-3): GAGVSQSPSNKVTEKGKDVELRCDPISGHTALYWYRQSLGQGLEFLIYFQGNSAPDKSGLPSDRFSAERTGGSVSTLTIQRTQQEDSAVYLCASSYYTDTQYFGPGTRLTVL.

V gene TRBV5-1 combines with J gene TRBJ1-2; a weak D match, TRBD1 (5 bases). This CDR3 is 15 amino acids long. V was shortened by 3 bases and J by 0 bases, with 12 bases between the two germline ends. Germline values: CDR1 SGHRS, CDR2 YFSETQ. CDR3: CASSSDPGANYGYTF. CDR3 nucleotides: TGCGCCAGCAGCTCCGACCCGGGGGCTAACTATGGCTACACCTTC. Drawing the rest from reference TRBV5-1 and TRBJ1-2, the complete variable domain is KAGVTQTPRYLIKTRGQQVTLSCSPISGHRSVSWYQQTPGQGLQFLFEYFSETQRNKGNFPGRFSGRQFSNSRSEMNVSTLELGDSALYLCASSSDPGANYGYTFGSGTRLTVV.

V usage is TRBV5-1 and J usage is TRBJ2-1, with no clear D. Germline V gene data show CDR1 as SGHRS and CDR2 as YFSETQ. The CDR3 has 16 amino acids. Between the trimmed V and J ends, which lost 4 bases and 2 bases, there was a span of 16 bases. The CDR3 region is CASSLGQPRPYNEQFF. DNA for the CDR3: TGCGCCAGCAGCCTAGGTCAACCGAGACCCTACAATGAGCAGTTCTTC. The complete variable domain, with remaining parts taken from reference TRBV5-1 and TRBJ2-1, reads KAGVTQTPRYLIKTRGQQVTLSCSPISGHRSVSWYQQTPGQGLQFLFEYFSETQRNKGNFPGRFSGRQFSNSRSEMNVSTLELGDSALYLCASSLGQPRPYNEQFFGPGTRLTVL.

This chain links TRBV11-2 with TRBJ2-7; the D gene is possibly TRBD1 (5 bases). The length of the CDR3 is 15 residues. V lost 0 bases to trimming and J lost 4 bases, with 13 bases between them. In germline, CDR1 is SGHAT, CDR2 FQNNGV. The CDR3: CASSLDGWGRYEQYF. The CDR3 DNA follows: TGTGCCAGCAGCTTAGATGGCTGGGGCCGATACGAGCAGTACTTC.

This chain links TRBV5-1 with TRBJ1-4, with 8 bases lining up with TRBD1. J lost 4 bases, V lost 2 bases, and 7 bases had no gene match. This CDR3 is 16 amino acids long. Per the germline V gene, CDR1 is SGHRS and CDR2 is YFSETQ. The CDR3: CASSLEGDRINEKLFF. The CDR3 nucleotides read TGCGCCAGCAGCTTAGAGGGGGACAGGATTAATGAAAAACTGTTTTTT. The full variable domain, in which reference TRBV5-1 and TRBJ1-4 provide the parts outside the CDR3, is KAGVTQTPRYLIKTRGQQVTLSCSPISGHRSVSWYQQTPGQGLQFLFEYFSETQRNKGNFPGRFSGRQFSNSRSEMNVSTLELGDSALYLCASSLEGDRINEKLFFGSGTQLSVL.

This clone was recorded a few times. J is TRBJ1-2 and V is TRBV6-1, with D maybe TRBD1 (6 bases). V gave up 4 bases and J gave up 2 bases, with 17 bases separating them. Germline values: CDR1 MNHNS, CDR2 SASEGT. This CDR3 is 16 amino acids long. DNA for the CDR3: TGTGCCAGCAGTGGCCGGGGGGGGGCCCTAAACTATGGCTACACCTTC. It encodes CASSGRGGALNYGYTF.

V is TRBV2 and J is TRBJ1-5, with 7 nucleotides matching TRBD1. The trim removed 6 bases at V and 6 bases at J, leaving 14 bases unmatched. Germline-derived CDR1 and CDR2 are SNHLY and FYNNEI. This CDR3 is 16 amino acids long. For the CDR3, the DNA is TGTGCCAGCAGCGCAGACAGGGCTGGTTGGAGTCAGCCCCAGCATTTT. As protein: CASSADRAGWSQPQHF.

Comments on this clone: One end of the junction fails to match germline, which may point to a read error. The chain recombines TRBV7-7 with TRBJ1-1; D is unclear. The CDR3 has 13 amino acids. Germline CDR1 SSHAT, CDR2 FNYEAQ (reference sequence). The CDR3 region is CASSLEMNTEAFF. Written as DNA, the CDR3 is TGTGCTAGCAGCTTGGAGATGAACACTGAAGCTTTCTTT. The entire variable domain, with the rest obtained from reference TRBV7-7 and TRBJ1-1, is as follows: GAGVSQSPRYKVTKRGQDVTLRCDPISSHATLYWYQQALGQGPEFLTYFNYEAQPDKSGLPSDRFSAERPEGSISTLTIQRTEQRDSAMYRCASSLEMNTEAFFGQGTRLTVV.

This clone was picked up a small number of times. The chain carries TRBV14 and TRBJ2-7; 9 bases are shared with TRBD1. The CDR3 is 15 amino acids. After removal of 3 bases from V and 1 base from J, the junction contained 4 bases not matched to a gene. Germline-derived CDR1 and CDR2 are SGHDN and FVKESK. The CDR3 loop is CASSHRTGVSYEQYF. The CDR3 DNA follows: TGTGCCAGCAGCCATCGGACAGGGGTGTCCTACGAGCAGTACTTC.

As concerns this clone: Additional DNA sequences in this sample encode the identical CDR3. This chain joins TRBV11-2 and TRBJ2-3; D is possibly TRBD1 (6 bases). V dropped 3 bases and J dropped 3 bases, with 10 bases sitting between them. Germline lookup yields CDR1 SGHAT and CDR2 FQNNGV. This CDR3 comprises 14 residues. CDR3 residues: CASSFKGGTDTQYF. The CDR3 coding sequence is TGTGCCAGCAGCTTTAAAGGGGGAACAGATACGCAGTATTTT.